This passage covers 18 T cell receptor beta chains from one sample sequenced in a study of T-cell reconstitution after alpha-beta-depleted transplantation in children. The TCRbeta library incorporated unique molecular identifiers. One entry per CDR3 protein results from TCRdb running MiXCR on the PCR reads. The data hold 25,000 or so distinct CDR3 sequences, with 18% observed a single time. The input for sequencing was PBMCs, mostly from graft donor cells, taken 60 days after TCRalphabeta/CD19-depleted stem cell transplant. These receptors were collected from a male patient between 2 and 10 years old who had a stem cell transplant for acute lymphoblastic leukemia, so the T cells may come from the graft donor.

This clonotype is medium-sized within its sample. The V and J genes are TRBV12-3 or TRBV12-4 and TRBJ2-7, with D uncertain. The CDR3 totals 12 residues. The V and J ends lost 2 bases and 3 bases respectively, with 5 bases between them. DNA for the CDR3: TGTGCCAGCAGTTTATTAGGCTACGAGCAGTACTTC. Protein product: CASSLLGYEQYF.

This clonotype was seen more than once but under ten times. The chain is built from TRBV11-2 and TRBJ2-2; 7 bases match TRBD1. The CDR3 is made up of 18 amino acids. The V gene's germline CDR1 is SGHAT and CDR2 FQNNGV. V dropped 5 bases and J dropped 7; count of bases not matched to a gene: 19. CDR3 sequence: CASSPVGQVREKDGELFF. CDR3 bases: TGTGCCAGCAGCCCCGTAGGACAGGTCAGGGAGAAGGACGGGGAGCTGTTTTTT.

This clonotype occurred many times. This chain joins TRBV9 and TRBJ2-3; D gene uncertain. The V and J ends lost 1 base and 6 bases respectively, with 9 bases between them. Germline V gives CDR1 SGDLS, CDR2 YYNGEE. The CDR3 runs to 13 residues. The chain's CDR3 is CASSVSAEDTQYF. The CDR3 nucleotides read TGTGCCAGCAGCGTATCGGCCGAGGATACGCAGTATTTT.

This clonotype was observed a handful of times. The gene calls are TRBV20-1 and TRBJ1-1, with D unresolved. Germline V lookup: CDR1 DFQATT, CDR2 SNEGSKA (reference sequence). V lost 2 bases, J lost 7 bases, and 20 bases lay in between. The CDR3 loop spans 15 amino acids. CDR3 residues: CSARSDSGGYYEAFF. The CDR3 nucleotides are TGCAGTGCTAGAAGTGATTCGGGTGGATACTATGAAGCTTTCTTT.

This clonotype was seen ten or more times. The chain links TRBV5-1 to TRBJ2-2; D unresolved. CDR1 is SGHRS, CDR2 YFSETQ, per germline. This CDR3 is 13 amino acids long. The ends were cut back, 4 bases at V and 6 bases at J, with 10 bases in the middle. The CDR3 protein is CASSGERPGELFF. The CDR3 nucleotides are TGCGCCAGCAGCGGAGAGCGTCCCGGGGAGCTGTTTTTT.

This clonotype has ten or more counts. The rearrangement links TRBV7-8 to TRBJ2-1, with D possibly called TRBD1 or TRBD2 (5 bases each). The CDR3 covers 15 residues. Germline V gene data show CDR1 as SGHVS and CDR2 as FQNEAQ. V shed 5 bases and J shed 6 bases, with 17 bases lying between them. The CDR3: CASSRNPGTPNEQFF. The CDR3 DNA reads TGTGCCAGCAGCCGAAACCCAGGGACCCCCAATGAGCAGTTCTTC.

The chain couples TRBV10-2 to TRBJ2-1; D call uncertain. V lost 10 bases and J lost 9, with 16 bases in between. The CDR3 length is 12 residues. The germline V gene encodes CDR1 WSHSY and CDR2 SAAADI. The chain's CDR3 is CATLEKWGEQFF. The DNA of the CDR3 is TGCGCCACCCTCGAGAAATGGGGTGAGCAGTTCTTC.

Of note for this clonotype: Likely a read error: the CDR3 ends without its conserved phenylalanine or tryptophan. The chain has TRBV4-3 and TRBJ2-5, with D maybe TRBD1 (5 bases). V was cut by 1 base and J by 4 bases, with 13 bases left in between. CDR1 is LGHNA, CDR2 YSLEER, per germline. The CDR3 is made up of 15 amino acids. The CDR3 DNA sequence: TGCGCCAGCAGCCAAGGAACGCAGGGTCGAGAGACCCAGTACATC. This gives the protein CASSQGTQGRETQYI.

This chain uses TRBV12-3 or TRBV12-4 with TRBJ1-1, with D maybe TRBD1 (6 bases). The V and J ends lost 6 bases and 2 bases respectively, with 10 bases between them. The CDR3 is 13 residues long. In DNA, the CDR3 is TGTGCCAGCAGGGGACAAATCAACACTGAAGCTTTCTTT. This encodes CASRGQINTEAFF.

This clonotype was counted between two and nine times. V gene TRBV6-1 combines with J gene TRBJ2-7; 10 bases are shared with TRBD1. With V trimmed by 6 bases and J by 0 bases, 5 bases remained unmatched. In germline, CDR1 is MNHNS, CDR2 SASEGT. The CDR3 totals 15 residues. The CDR3 sequence: CASRPTGGASYEQYF. For the CDR3, the DNA is TGTGCCAGCAGACCGACAGGGGGCGCCTCCTACGAGCAGTACTTC.

Ten or more counts support this clonotype. The chain employs TRBV7-8 and TRBJ2-1, with 9 bases matching TRBD1. Germline-derived CDR1 and CDR2 are SGHVS and FQNEAQ. The CDR3 is made up of 16 amino acids. Trimming took 4 bases from V and 5 from J; bases not matched to a gene: 9. The CDR3 DNA is TGTGCCAGCAGCTCTTCGACAGGGGGTACGCACAATGAGCAGTTCTTC. It encodes CASSSSTGGTHNEQFF.

This clonotype has a count of ten or more. The chain links TRBV5-5 to TRBJ2-3; D is uncertain. Germline V gives CDR1 SGHKS, CDR2 YYEKEE (reference sequence). V lost 0 bases to trimming and J lost 5 bases, with 13 bases between them. This CDR3 is 15 amino acids long. The CDR3 here is CASSLATRTGDTQYF. The CDR3, as DNA: TGTGCCAGCAGCTTGGCCACCCGGACCGGAGATACGCAGTATTTT. Based on the CDR3 plus reference TRBV5-5 and TRBJ2-3, the full variable domain is DAGVTQSPTHLIKTRGQQVTLRCSPISGHKSVSWYQQVLGQGPQFIFQYYEKEERGRGNFPDRFSARQFPNYSSELNVNALLLGDSALYLCASSLATRTGDTQYFGPGTRLTVL.

This clonotype showed up many times. The chain is built from TRBV20-1 and TRBJ2-7; 14 nucleotides match TRBD2. The CDR3 consists of 15 residues. After removal of 6 bases from V and 4 bases from J, the junction contained 8 bases not matched to a gene. Germline V gives CDR1 DFQATT, CDR2 SNEGSKA (reference sequence). CDR3 bases: TGCAGTGCCACTACGACTAGCGGGGGGGCTTACGAGCAGTACTTC. Amino acids: CSATTTSGGAYEQYF.

This clonotype was seen a few times. The chain joins TRBV3-1 to TRBJ2-2, with TRBD1 matching 9 bases. From germline, CDR1 is LGHDT and CDR2 YNNKEL (reference sequence). After removal of 6 bases from V and 4 bases from J, the junction contained 9 bases not matched to a gene. CDR3 size: 16 residues. The DNA of the CDR3 is TGTGCCAGCAGTACCCACAGGGGGCGCATCACCGGGGAGCTGTTTTTT. It yields the protein CASSTHRGRITGELFF.

V usage is TRBV7-9 and J usage is TRBJ2-3; D unresolved. V lost 5 bases, J lost 9 bases, and 24 bases lay in between. Looked up from germline, CDR1 is SEHNR and CDR2 is FQNEAQ (reference sequence). The length of the CDR3 is 16 residues. The CDR3 DNA reads as TGTGCCAGCAGCAATGGACCCAGCCCTACTATGCAAACGCAGTATTTT. Translation gives CASSNGPSPTMQTQYF.

V usage is TRBV20-1 and J usage is TRBJ2-7; 8 bases map to TRBD1. In germline, CDR1 is DFQATT, CDR2 SNEGSKA (reference sequence). This CDR3 is 15 amino acids long. The ends lost 6 bases at V and 4 bases at J; junction bases unmatched: 14. This chain's CDR3 is CSAWAGTGRTYEQYF. The CDR3 DNA reads TGCAGTGCCTGGGCCGGGACAGGTAGGACTTACGAGCAGTACTTC.

For the CDR3, the DNA is TGTGCCAGCAGTGTGGGGGGGGGGGATTACAATGAGCAGTTCTTC. Translation gives CASSVGGGDYNEQFF. The chain combines TRBV2 with TRBJ2-1; 7 bases map to TRBD2. Germline values: CDR1 SNHLY, CDR2 FYNNEI. CDR3 length equals 15 residues. V trimming: 4 bases; J trimming: 4 bases; junction bases outside the gene matches: 7. Based on the CDR3 plus reference TRBV2 and TRBJ2-1, the full variable domain is EPEVTQTPSHQVTQMGQEVILRCVPISNHLYFYWYRQILGQKVEFLVSFYNNEISEKSEIFDDQFSVERPDGSNFTLKIRSTKLEDSAMYFCASSVGGGDYNEQFFGPGTRLTVL.

This CDR3 is CSATVSYEQYF. As DNA, the CDR3 is TGCAGTGCTACAGTTTCCTACGAGCAGTACTTC. The rearrangement joins TRBV20-1 to TRBJ2-7; no reliable D call. This CDR3 has 11 amino acids. Germline-derived CDR1 and CDR2 are DFQATT and SNEGSKA (reference sequence). Trimming took off 4 bases at V and 1 base at J, with 5 bases between the two ends.